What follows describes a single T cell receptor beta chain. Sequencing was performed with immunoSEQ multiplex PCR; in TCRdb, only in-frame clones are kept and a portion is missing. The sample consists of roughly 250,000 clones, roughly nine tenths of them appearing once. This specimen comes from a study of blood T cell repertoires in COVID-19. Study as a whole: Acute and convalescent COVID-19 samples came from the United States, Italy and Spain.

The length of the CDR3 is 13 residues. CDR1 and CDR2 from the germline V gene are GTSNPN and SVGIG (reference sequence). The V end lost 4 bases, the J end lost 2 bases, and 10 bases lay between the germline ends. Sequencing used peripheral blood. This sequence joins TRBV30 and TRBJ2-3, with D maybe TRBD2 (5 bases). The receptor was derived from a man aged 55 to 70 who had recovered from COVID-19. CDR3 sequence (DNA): TGTGCCTGGAAATTGGACTTCACAGATACGCAGTATTTT. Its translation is CAWKLDFTDTQYF.